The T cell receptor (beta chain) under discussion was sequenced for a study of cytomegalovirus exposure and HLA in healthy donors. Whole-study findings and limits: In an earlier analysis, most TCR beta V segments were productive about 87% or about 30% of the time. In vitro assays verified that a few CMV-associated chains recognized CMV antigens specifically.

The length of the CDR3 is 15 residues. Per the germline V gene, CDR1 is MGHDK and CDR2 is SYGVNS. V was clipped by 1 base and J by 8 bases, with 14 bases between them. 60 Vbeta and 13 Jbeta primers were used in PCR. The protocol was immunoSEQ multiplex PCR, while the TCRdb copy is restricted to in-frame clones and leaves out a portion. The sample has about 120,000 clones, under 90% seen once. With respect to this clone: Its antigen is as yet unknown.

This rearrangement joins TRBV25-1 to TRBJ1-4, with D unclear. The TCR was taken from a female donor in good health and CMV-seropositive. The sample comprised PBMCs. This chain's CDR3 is CASSEFAGRNEKLFF. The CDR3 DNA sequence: TGTGCCAGCAGTGAATTCGCAGGCCGTAACGAAAAACTGTTTTTT.